Below are 8 T cell receptor beta chains sequenced from a single sample in a study of control samples from healthy donors and cancer patients. The repertoire was sequenced with immunoSEQ multiplex PCR; TCRdb's copy has only in-frame clones and lacks some. This sample has about 100,000 clones, with 85% found just once. Sequenced input: blood. All receptors derive from a man between 25 and 39 years old in good health.

The chain combines TRBV7-6 with TRBJ2-1; 10 positions match TRBD2. V lost 3 bases and J lost 0; bases outside the gene matches: 2. The V gene's germline CDR1 is SGHVS and CDR2 FNYEAQ. This CDR3 has 16 residues. The CDR3, as DNA: TGTGCCAGCAGCTTTGGACTAGCGGCCTCCTACAATGAGCAGTTCTTC. Residues: CASSFGLAASYNEQFF. Combining the CDR3 with reference TRBV7-6 and TRBJ2-1 gives the whole variable domain GAGVSQSPRYKVTKRGQDVALRCDPISGHVSLYWYRQALGQGPEFLTYFNYEAQQDKSGLPNDRFSAERPEGSISTLTIQRTEQRDSAMYRCASSFGLAASYNEQFFGPGTRLTVL.

This chain joins TRBV19 and TRBJ2-3; D call uncertain. V was shortened by 5 bases and J by 3 bases, with 15 bases between the two germline ends. The CDR3 runs to 15 residues. The germline gives CDR1 LNHDA, CDR2 SQIVND (reference sequence). The CDR3 DNA sequence: TGTGCCAGTAGTCTTCTTAGCAGCCAGACAGATACGCAGTATTTT. Protein: CASSLLSSQTDTQYF.

CDR3 sequence reads: CAIRAGQGKNTEAFF. The DNA for the CDR3 is TGTGCCATCAGGGCAGGACAGGGAAAAAACACTGAAGCTTTCTTT. The rearrangement links TRBV10-3 to TRBJ1-1, with 8 positions matching TRBD1. Germline loops: CDR1 ENHRY, CDR2 SYGVKD. This CDR3 is 15 amino acids long. Trimming removed 6 bases from V and 2 bases from J; junction bases left unmatched: 8.

This chain links TRBV24-1 with TRBJ2-1; D is uncertain. Trimming left V 5 bases short and J 2 bases short, with 12 bases between. Germline V gives CDR1 KGHDR, CDR2 SFDVKD. The CDR3 contains 15 residues. The CDR3 region has the DNA TGTGCCACCAGTGTGAGCAGACCTCCCTACAATGAGCAGTTCTTC. Translating gives CATSVSRPPYNEQFF.

The rearrangement joins TRBV2 to TRBJ1-5; D uncertain. There are 13 residues in the CDR3. CDR1 SNHLY and CDR2 FYNNEI come from the germline V gene. Deletions cut 2 bases from V and 5 bases from J, with 7 bases between. In nucleotides, the CDR3 is TGTGCCAGCAGTGAAAGTACCTATCAGCCCCAGCATTTT. It specifies CASSESTYQPQHF. The whole variable domain, filled in from reference TRBV2 and TRBJ1-5, reads EPEVTQTPSHQVTQMGQEVILRCVPISNHLYFYWYRQILGQKVEFLVSFYNNEISEKSEIFDDQFSVERPDGSNFTLKIRSTKLEDSAMYFCASSESTYQPQHFGDGTRLSIL.

V is TRBV6-5 and J is TRBJ1-2, with 7 bases lining up with TRBD1. There are 12 residues in the CDR3. The germline V gene has CDR1 MNHEY and CDR2 SVGAGI. After removal of 7 bases from V and 8 bases from J, the junction contained 7 bases not matched to a gene. The CDR3 coding sequence is TGTGCCAGCACCAGGGGGACGGACGGCTACACCTTC. This gives the protein CASTRGTDGYTF.

The table lists this clone with a count of one. The rearrangement uses TRBV4-1 and TRBJ1-6; D not certain. Germline CDR1 reads MGHRA; CDR2 reads YSYEKL. The CDR3 is 15 residues long. Trimming took off 5 bases at V and 0 bases at J, with 8 bases between the two ends. CDR3: CASSRGSSYNSPLHF. The CDR3 region has the DNA TGCGCCAGCAGCAGAGGGAGCTCCTATAATTCACCCCTCCACTTT.

The count of this clone is one. V is TRBV6-4 and J is TRBJ1-1; D is unresolved. This CDR3 spans 13 amino acids. The V gene lost 6 bases and the J gene lost 4 bases, with 12 bases spanning the gap. Germline values: CDR1 MRHNA, CDR2 SNTAGT. The CDR3 loop is CASRASGGTEAFF. The CDR3 DNA sequence: TGTGCCAGCAGAGCCTCAGGCGGCACTGAAGCTTTCTTT.